The rows below give T cell receptor beta chains drawn from one sample of a study of CXCR3-negative and CXCR3-positive naive CD8 T cells. Reprocessing the 5' RACE reads, TCRdb reports a single entry for every CDR3 protein and omits DNA. The specimen's table records tens of thousands of distinct CDR3 sequences. Input material: naive CXCR3+ CD8+ T cells from blood. Receptor source: a human donor in good health. Some clones in this sample may be carry-over from other donors' samples. CDR3s include the opening cysteine and the closing phenylalanine or tryptophan. Each record gives: V gene, J gene, CDR3 protein.

TRBV7-9	TRBJ2-7	CASSLDGGTGGLAGVF
TRBV4-3	TRBJ2-3	CASSQDWGSRSTDTQYF
TRBV3-1	TRBJ2-2	CASSQEWMGGPNTGELFF
TRBV7-2	TRBJ2-3	CASSLYPTTDTQYF
TRBV27	TRBJ2-1	CASGGTSGVNYNEQFF
TRBV4-3	TRBJ2-7	CASSQDGARPGGDEQYF
TRBV29-1	TRBJ1-2	CSVLRTGDYGYTF
TRBV6-4	TRBJ2-1	CASSSPGQGIYNEQFF
TRBV6-5	TRBJ2-7	CASSPAISYEQYF
TRBV21-1	TRBJ2-7	CASRNLISYEQYF
TRBV2	TRBJ1-5	CASRPKTGGSQPQHF
TRBV7-9	TRBJ1-2	CASTLSGGLVGYTF
TRBV20-1	TRBJ1-4	CSAMPPGTFATNEKLFF
TRBV6-4	TRBJ1-5	CASSDSGYSNQPQHF
TRBV19	TRBJ2-1	CASSIYGAREHEQFF
TRBV12-3/TRBV12-4	TRBJ2-3	CASTPLGGAGATDTQYF
TRBV5-1	TRBJ2-7	CASSPGGGPNYEQYF
TRBV12-3/TRBV12-4	TRBJ1-1	CASSLTAWAGGMNTEAFF
TRBV6-2/TRBV6-3	TRBJ2-2	CASSFRTGELFF
TRBV7-9	TRBJ1-1	CASSPSRQGRNTEAFF
TRBV15	TRBJ2-1	CATLTSGGLNEQFF
TRBV7-8	TRBJ1-1	CASSLLTVSVEAFF
TRBV28	TRBJ2-7	CASCSAGYEQYF
TRBV7-8	TRBJ2-1	CASSLGEGGVLGDSYNEQFF
TRBV4-3	TRBJ1-2	CASSQERSYGYTF
TRBV9	TRBJ2-2	CASSVPLQGAVTGELFF
TRBV13	TRBJ2-1	CASSSHAGILSGGEQFF
TRBV14	TRBJ2-7	CASSQVGGGEQYF
TRBV29-1	TRBJ2-1	CTLGLAGYNEQFF
TRBV11-2	TRBJ2-3	CASSTGQDTDTQYF
TRBV4-1	TRBJ2-1	CASSQDELGSYNEQFF
TRBV20-1	TRBJ1-2	CSARRSSGYTF
TRBV28	TRBJ1-5	CASSPLDSGSNQPQHF
TRBV28	TRBJ2-2	CASSLSSPGELFF
TRBV6-5	TRBJ2-5	CASSSEAGSYQETQYF
TRBV29-1	TRBJ2-2	CSVSGQTNTGELFF
TRBV2	TRBJ2-1	CASSVAGDNEQFF
TRBV7-2	TRBJ2-1	CASSKSRDRGFNEQFF
TRBV6-2/TRBV6-3	TRBJ1-5	CASRDRGHLGPNQPQHF
TRBV7-3	TRBJ1-1	CASSDRGRAGTEAFF
TRBV5-5	TRBJ2-2	CASSGIELATSGELFF